These 6 T cell receptor beta chains came from one sample sequenced in a study of T-cell memory formation after mild COVID-19. A single record per CDR3 protein comes from TCRdb applying MiXCR to the 5' RACE reads. Among more than 300,000 distinct CDR3 sequences listed, under 25% were seen once. Material for sequencing was PBMCs or a T cell subset sorted from them (not recorded which). The receptors shown here come from a man in his late teens or twenties who had mild COVID-19 (a few samples of this study predate the infection). Cell type and time point are not known.

This clonotype was seen more than once but under ten times. The V call is TRBV7-2, the J call TRBJ2-2, with a possible D match to TRBD1 (5 bases). Germline V gene sequence: CDR1 SGHTA, CDR2 FQGNSA. V lost 4 bases, J lost 7 bases, and 13 bases lay in between. CDR3 length: 14 residues. This CDR3 reads CASSSTRVGGELFF. The DNA for the CDR3 is TGTGCCAGCAGCTCCACCAGGGTTGGCGGGGAGCTGTTTTTT.

The J gene is TRBJ2-7, the V gene TRBV4-3; 7 bases are shared with TRBD1. The CDR3 extends over 14 amino acids. Germline CDR1 LGHNA, CDR2 YSLEER. V trimming: 1 base; J trimming: 5 bases; junction bases outside the gene matches: 5. CDR3 bases: TGCGCCAGCAGCCAAGCGACAGGGATCGACGAGCAGTACTTC. Translation: CASSQATGIDEQYF.

This clonotype was seen only a few times. In DNA, the CDR3 is TGCAGCGTTGAGCGGAGGGAGACCCAGTACTTC. It is translated as CSVERRETQYF. The chain combines TRBV29-1 with TRBJ2-5; TRBD2 might be the D (5 bases). This CDR3 spans 11 amino acids. Germline values: CDR1 SQVTM, CDR2 ANQGSEA. Trimming took off 3 bases at V and 5 bases at J, with 7 bases between the two ends.

The rearrangement uses TRBV20-1 and TRBJ2-3; the D gene could be TRBD1 or TRBD2 (5 bases each). This CDR3 comprises 13 residues. Germline V lookup: CDR1 DFQATT, CDR2 SNEGSKA (reference sequence). V lost 1 base and J lost 4, with 9 bases in between. The CDR3 sequence: CSARVSGPDTQYF. DNA for the CDR3: TGCAGTGCTAGAGTCTCGGGACCAGATACGCAGTATTTT.

This clonotype was counted many times. The chain carries TRBV29-1 and TRBJ2-5; TRBD1 is a possible D gene (5 bases). Deletions cut 5 bases from V and 2 bases from J, with 6 bases between. Germline V CDR1 and CDR2: SQVTM, ANQGSEA. The CDR3 runs 11 residues. The chain's CDR3 is CSVRQQETQYF. The DNA for the CDR3 is TGCAGCGTTAGACAGCAAGAGACCCAGTACTTC.

This clonotype was seen a handful of times. The rearrangement joins TRBV20-1 to TRBJ1-5, with a tentative D call TRBD1 (5 bases). The CDR3 has 15 amino acids. CDR1 is DFQATT, CDR2 SNEGSKA, per germline (reference sequence). V lost 0 bases and J 4 bases, leaving 13 bases between the germline ends. The CDR3 spells CSAREGQHHNQPQHF. CDR3 coding DNA: TGCAGTGCTAGAGAGGGGCAGCACCATAATCAGCCCCAGCATTTT.